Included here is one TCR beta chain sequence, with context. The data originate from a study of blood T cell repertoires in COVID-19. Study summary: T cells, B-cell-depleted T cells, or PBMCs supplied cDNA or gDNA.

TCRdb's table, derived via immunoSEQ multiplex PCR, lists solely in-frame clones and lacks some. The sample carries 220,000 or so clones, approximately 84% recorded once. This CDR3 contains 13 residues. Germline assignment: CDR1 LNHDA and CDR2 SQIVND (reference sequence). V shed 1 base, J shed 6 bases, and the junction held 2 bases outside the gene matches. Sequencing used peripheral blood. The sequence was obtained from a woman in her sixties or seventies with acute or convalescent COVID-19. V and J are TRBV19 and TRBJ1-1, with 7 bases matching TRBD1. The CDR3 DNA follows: TGTGCCAGTAGTATAGTAACAGGGGCTGAAGCTTTCTTT. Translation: CASSIVTGAEAFF.